The rows below give T cell receptor beta chains drawn from one sample of a study of blood T cell repertoires in COVID-19. Repertoires were generated with immunoSEQ multiplex PCR, while TCRdb's copy carries only in-frame clones and drops some. The sample gives hundreds of thousands of clones, roughly 83% of which show up once; roughly 6.2% is in the top ten. The sample consisted of peripheral blood. Receptor source: a woman aged 80 or over with COVID-19, enrolled during active disease. Both conserved end residues are part of each CDR3. Each record gives: J gene, CDR3 length, D gene, clone size, V gene, CDR3 protein, CDR3 DNA. D genes are given only for firm matches. Some rows have no size entry. The others give once, few or many, or a class for an expanded clone.

j_gene: TRBJ1-6; len: 16; d_gene: .; abundance: .; v_gene: TRBV5-1; CDR3aa: CASSSGGGRDNSPLHF; CDR3nt: TGCGCCAGCAGCTCGGGGGGGGGACGAGATAATTCACCCCTCCACTTT
j_gene: TRBJ1-2; len: 14; d_gene: TRBD1; abundance: .; v_gene: TRBV14; CDR3aa: CASTPGQGFGGYTF; CDR3nt: TGTGCCAGCACCCCGGGACAGGGGTTTGGTGGCTACACCTTC
j_gene: TRBJ1-5; len: 15; d_gene: .; abundance: .; v_gene: TRBV10-3; CDR3aa: CAISPGPYSNQPQHF; CDR3nt: TGTGCCATCAGTCCAGGGCCATATAGCAATCAGCCCCAGCATTTT
j_gene: TRBJ2-7; len: 14; d_gene: TRBD1; abundance: once; v_gene: TRBV7-2; CDR3aa: CASSATGTGDEQYF; CDR3nt: TGTGCCAGCAGCGCCACCGGGACAGGGGATGAGCAGTACTTC
j_gene: TRBJ1-2; len: 14; d_gene: TRBD1; abundance: .; v_gene: TRBV3-1/TRBV3-2; CDR3aa: CASSNVDREYGYTF; CDR3nt: TGTGCCAGCAGCAACGTGGACAGGGAGTATGGCTACACCTTC
j_gene: TRBJ2-1; len: 15; d_gene: TRBD2; abundance: .; v_gene: TRBV4-2; CDR3aa: CASSQSGLGGNEQFF; CDR3nt: TGTGCCAGCAGCCAGTCGGGACTGGGGGGGAATGAGCAGTTCTTC
j_gene: TRBJ2-3; len: 18; d_gene: TRBD2; abundance: .; v_gene: TRBV30; CDR3aa: CAWTSGGTSGGRTDTQYF; CDR3nt: TGTGCCTGGACCTCCGGGGGGACTAGCGGGGGGCGCACAGATACGCAGTATTTT
j_gene: TRBJ2-1; len: 13; d_gene: .; abundance: .; v_gene: TRBV7-9; CDR3aa: CASSLEGGPVWFF; CDR3nt: TGTGCCAGCAGCTTAGAGGGGGGGCCAGTTTGGTTCTTC
j_gene: TRBJ1-2; len: 15; d_gene: TRBD1; abundance: .; v_gene: TRBV6-4; CDR3aa: CASSDSQGAFGGYTF; CDR3nt: TGTGCCAGCAGTGACTCACAGGGGGCGTTCGGTGGCTACACCTTC
j_gene: TRBJ2-5; len: 17; d_gene: TRBD2; abundance: .; v_gene: TRBV6-6; CDR3aa: CASSRAPMRGGFATQYF; CDR3nt: TGTGCCAGCAGTCGCGCCCCCATGCGGGGGGGTTTCGCGACCCAGTACTTC
j_gene: TRBJ2-3; len: 12; d_gene: .; abundance: .; v_gene: TRBV10-3; CDR3aa: CAIMGQSDTQYF; CDR3nt: TGTGCCATCATGGGGCAGTCAGATACGCAGTATTTT
j_gene: TRBJ2-5; len: 14; d_gene: TRBD1; abundance: .; v_gene: TRBV5-6; CDR3aa: CASSSRHRGETQYF; CDR3nt: TGTGCCAGCAGCTCCAGGCACAGGGGGGAGACCCAGTACTTC
j_gene: TRBJ2-3; len: 14; d_gene: TRBD2; abundance: .; v_gene: TRBV6-6; CDR3aa: CASSSLAGPDTQYF; CDR3nt: TGTGCCAGCAGTTCTCTAGCGGGGCCAGATACGCAGTATTTT
j_gene: TRBJ1-5; len: 13; d_gene: TRBD1; abundance: .; v_gene: TRBV10-3; CDR3aa: CAVTGGAEQPQHF; CDR3nt: TGTGCCGTAACAGGGGGCGCAGAACAGCCCCAGCATTTT
j_gene: TRBJ2-3; len: 15; d_gene: .; abundance: .; v_gene: TRBV3-1/TRBV3-2; CDR3aa: CASSQDPEVWDTQYF; CDR3nt: TGTGCCAGCAGCCAAGACCCCGAGGTCTGGGATACGCAGTATTTT
j_gene: TRBJ2-4; len: 14; d_gene: .; abundance: once; v_gene: TRBV27; CDR3aa: CASSTQVSKNIQYF; CDR3nt: TGTGCCAGCAGCACACAGGTCAGCAAAAACATTCAGTACTTC
j_gene: TRBJ1-5; len: 15; d_gene: .; abundance: .; v_gene: TRBV10-3; CDR3aa: CATGRDGTFNQPQHF; CDR3nt: TGTGCCACAGGAAGGGACGGGACTTTTAATCAGCCCCAGCATTTT
j_gene: TRBJ1-6; len: 15; d_gene: .; abundance: .; v_gene: TRBV18; CDR3aa: CASSPGGSDNSPLHF; CDR3nt: TGTGCCAGCTCTCCGGGGGGGTCGGATAATTCACCCCTCCACTTT
j_gene: TRBJ1-2; len: 13; d_gene: .; abundance: few; v_gene: TRBV6-2/TRBV6-3; CDR3aa: CASSYSTHGGYTF; CDR3nt: TGTGCCAGCAGTTACTCGACCCACGGGGGCTACACCTTC
j_gene: TRBJ1-2; len: 16; d_gene: .; abundance: once; v_gene: TRBV5-1; CDR3aa: CASSQLDGRANYGYTF; CDR3nt: TGCGCCAGCAGCCAACTCGACGGGAGAGCTAACTATGGCTACACCTTC
j_gene: TRBJ2-3; len: 15; d_gene: TRBD2; abundance: .; v_gene: TRBV7-2; CDR3aa: CASSRERDLTDTQYF; CDR3nt: TGTGCCAGCAGCCGCGAGCGGGACCTCACAGATACGCAGTATTTT
j_gene: TRBJ2-6; len: 17; d_gene: .; abundance: .; v_gene: TRBV5-1; CDR3aa: CASSFTGASSGANVLTF; CDR3nt: TGCGCCAGCAGCTTTACGGGAGCCAGCTCTGGGGCCAACGTCCTGACTTTC
j_gene: TRBJ1-3; len: 17; d_gene: .; abundance: .; v_gene: TRBV4-3; CDR3aa: CASSQEVESVSGNTIYF; CDR3nt: TGCGCCAGCAGCCAAGAGGTGGAGTCGGTCTCTGGAAACACCATATATTTT
j_gene: TRBJ1-6; len: 13; d_gene: .; abundance: .; v_gene: TRBV6-5; CDR3aa: CASTEDRGSPLHF; CDR3nt: TGTGCCAGCACCGAGGACAGAGGTTCACCCCTCCACTTT